This T cell receptor (beta chain) was identified during a study of blood T cell repertoires in COVID-19. The J segment lost 7 bases and the V segment lost 6 bases, leaving 1 base of the junction unmatched. CDR1 is ENHRY and CDR2 is SYGVKD in the germline V gene. CDR3 length: 12 amino acids. The sample holds one count of this clone. Assay: immunoSEQ multiplex PCR; the TCRdb copy retains only in-frame clones and omits some. The sample has roughly 150,000 clones, around nine tenths seen once. This sequence was found in a woman in her 70s with COVID-19, enrolled during active disease. The J gene is TRBJ2-1, the V gene TRBV10-3; the match to TRBD1 covers 9 bases. The sequenced sample consisted of peripheral blood. The CDR3 coding sequence is TGTGCCATCAGCGGACAGGGGAATGAGCAGTTCTTC. Translation: CAISGQGNEQFF.